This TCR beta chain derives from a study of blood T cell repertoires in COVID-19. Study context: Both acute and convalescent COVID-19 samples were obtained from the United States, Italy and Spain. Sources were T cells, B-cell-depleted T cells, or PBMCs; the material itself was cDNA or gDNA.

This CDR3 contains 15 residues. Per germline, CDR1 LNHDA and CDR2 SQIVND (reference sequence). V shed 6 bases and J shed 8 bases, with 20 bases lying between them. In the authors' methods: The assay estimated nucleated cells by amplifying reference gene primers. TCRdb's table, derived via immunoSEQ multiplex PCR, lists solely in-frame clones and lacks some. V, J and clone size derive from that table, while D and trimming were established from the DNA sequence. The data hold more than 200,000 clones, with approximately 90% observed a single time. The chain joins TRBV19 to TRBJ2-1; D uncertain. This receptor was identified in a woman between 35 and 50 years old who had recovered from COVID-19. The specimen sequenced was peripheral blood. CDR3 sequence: CASRPRKEWSDEQFF. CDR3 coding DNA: TGTGCCAGTAGGCCACGAAAGGAGTGGTCAGATGAGCAGTTCTTC.